The clone carrying this T cell receptor (beta chain) was observed at least ten times. The germline gives CDR1 SNHLY, CDR2 FYNNEI. The CDR3 has 14 amino acids. V was trimmed by 4 bases and J by 7 bases, leaving 11 bases between them. These data belong to a study of T cells in Graves' hyperthyroidism and ophthalmopathy. TCR beta CDR3 sequences were amplified from RNA transcripts. With the HTBI primer set, the TCR CDR3 went through a first round of RT-PCR. TCRdb fed the multiplex PCR reads into MiXCR, producing one record per CDR3 protein. This table holds approximately 870,000 distinct CDR3 sequences, roughly 40% found once.

The receptor was isolated from a man between 18 and 29 years old with Graves' hyperthyroidism. Sequencing was performed on blood. The chain couples TRBV2 to TRBJ1-6, with D possibly TRBD1 on 5 matching bases. This chain's CDR3 is CASSGKDTNSPLHF. CDR3 bases: TGTGCCAGCAGTGGAAAGGACACGAATTCACCCCTCCACTTT. Filled out from reference TRBV2 and TRBJ1-6, the complete variable domain reads EPEVTQTPSHQVTQMGQEVILRCVPISNHLYFYWYRQILGQKVEFLVSFYNNEISEKSEIFDDQFSVERPDGSNFTLKIRSTKLEDSAMYFCASSGKDTNSPLHFGNGTRLTVT.